This record concerns one TCR beta chain sequence. Its antigen is as yet unknown. Peripheral blood from each donor was collected in a volume of 8 to 10 milliliters. These data belong to a study of blood T cells in healthy people across ages. Study-level points and caveats: Older individuals had lower TCR beta diversity per million T cells (the decline was roughly linear). There were more naive CD4+ cells and higher diversity in long-lived donors than in aged donors.

Primed by a sample-barcoded 5' primer and a J-beta primer mix, a second PCR proceeded for 7 to 11 cycles. Each cDNA molecule was tagged by a template-switch adaptor with 12 random nucleotides. MiXCR, run by TCRdb on the 5' RACE reads, gives a single entry per CDR3 protein. The sample includes over a million distinct CDR3 sequences, 42% of them seen just once. Trimming removed 1 base at V and 10 bases at J, with 17 bases between. The CDR3 has 16 amino acids. Germline lookup yields CDR1 ENHRY and CDR2 SYGVKD. The chain recombines TRBV10-3 with TRBJ1-6; possibly TRBD1 for D (6 bases). Sequenced: blood. The clonotype was recovered from a woman aged 18-29 years in good health. This CDR3 reads CAISEYTTGNGSPLHF. The CDR3, as DNA: TGTGCCATCAGTGAGTATACTACAGGGAATGGCTCACCCCTCCACTTT.